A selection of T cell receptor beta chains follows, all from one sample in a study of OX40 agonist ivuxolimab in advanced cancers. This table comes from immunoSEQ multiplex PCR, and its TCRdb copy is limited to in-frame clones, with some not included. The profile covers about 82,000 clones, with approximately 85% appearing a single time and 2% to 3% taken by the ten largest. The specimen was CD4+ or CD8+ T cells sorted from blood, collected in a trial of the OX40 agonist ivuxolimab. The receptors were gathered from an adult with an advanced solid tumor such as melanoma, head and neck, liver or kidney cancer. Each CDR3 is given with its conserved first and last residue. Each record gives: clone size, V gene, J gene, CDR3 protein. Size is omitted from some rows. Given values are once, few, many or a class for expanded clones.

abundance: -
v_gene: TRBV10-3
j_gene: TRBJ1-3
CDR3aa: CAISSGRGSSGNTIYF

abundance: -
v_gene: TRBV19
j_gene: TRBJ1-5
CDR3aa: CASNGGYSNQPQHF

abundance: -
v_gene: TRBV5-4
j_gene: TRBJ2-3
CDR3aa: CASSLLDSGEWGDTQYF

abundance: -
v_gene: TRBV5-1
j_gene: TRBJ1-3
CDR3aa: CASSLTREKGNTIYF

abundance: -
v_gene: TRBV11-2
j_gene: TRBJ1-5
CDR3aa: CASSLDPGSNQPQHF

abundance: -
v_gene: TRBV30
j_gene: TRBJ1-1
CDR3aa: CAWSVAENTEAFF

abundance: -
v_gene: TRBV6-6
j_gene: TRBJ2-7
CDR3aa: CASKHRTYEQYF

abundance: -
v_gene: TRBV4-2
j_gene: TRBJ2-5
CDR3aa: CASSQGLAGGPQETQYF

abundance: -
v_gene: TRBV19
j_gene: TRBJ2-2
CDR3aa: CASSIGGGDTGELFF

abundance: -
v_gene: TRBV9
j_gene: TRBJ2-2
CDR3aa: CASSVRVTEAGELFF

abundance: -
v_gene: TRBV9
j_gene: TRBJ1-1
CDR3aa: CASSEGGNTEAFF

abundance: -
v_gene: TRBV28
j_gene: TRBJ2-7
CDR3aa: CASNDPGQGANEQYF

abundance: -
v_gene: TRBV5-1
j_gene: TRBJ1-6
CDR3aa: CASSLQGARGSPLHF

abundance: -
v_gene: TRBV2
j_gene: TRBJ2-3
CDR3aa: CASTPGLAGLDTQYF

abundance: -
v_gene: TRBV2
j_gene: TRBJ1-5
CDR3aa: CASSRDRGLRSNQPQHF

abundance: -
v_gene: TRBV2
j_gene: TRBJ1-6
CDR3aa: CASSEVGNTISPLHF

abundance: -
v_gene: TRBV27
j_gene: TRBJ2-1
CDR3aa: CASQSGGAAYNEQFF

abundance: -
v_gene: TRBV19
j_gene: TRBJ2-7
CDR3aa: CASSLKAGIRYEQYF

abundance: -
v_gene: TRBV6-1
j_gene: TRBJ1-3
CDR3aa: CASTYRSSGNTIYF

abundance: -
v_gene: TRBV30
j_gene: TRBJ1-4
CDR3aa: CAGSGDRANEKLFF

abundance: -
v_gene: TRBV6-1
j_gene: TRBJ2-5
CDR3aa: CASSVGGAQETQYF

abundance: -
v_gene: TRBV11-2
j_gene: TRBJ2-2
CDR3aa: CASSLQQGSNTGELFF

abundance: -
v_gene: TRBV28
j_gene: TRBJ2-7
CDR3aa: CASSSQGQTYF

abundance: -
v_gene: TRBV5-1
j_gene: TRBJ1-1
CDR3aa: CASSWKRSGGDTEAFF

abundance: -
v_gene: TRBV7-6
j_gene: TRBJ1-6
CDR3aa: CASSLELVGPSYNSPLHF

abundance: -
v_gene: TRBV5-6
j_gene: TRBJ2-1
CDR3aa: CASSLGVSYNEQFF

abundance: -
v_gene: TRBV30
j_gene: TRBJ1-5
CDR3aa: CAWSGGGVAQPQHF

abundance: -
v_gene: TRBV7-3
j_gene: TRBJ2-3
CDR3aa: CASSPGQFSTDTQYF

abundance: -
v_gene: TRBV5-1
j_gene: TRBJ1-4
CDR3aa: CASSHMLGADNEKLFF

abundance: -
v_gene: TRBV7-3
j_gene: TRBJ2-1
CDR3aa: CASSLTPGGEQFF

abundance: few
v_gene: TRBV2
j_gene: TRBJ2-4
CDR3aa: CASTRGVAKNIQYF

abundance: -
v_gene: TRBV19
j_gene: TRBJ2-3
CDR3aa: CASSITDTQYF

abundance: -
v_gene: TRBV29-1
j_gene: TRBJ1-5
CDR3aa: CSVGGNSNQPQHF

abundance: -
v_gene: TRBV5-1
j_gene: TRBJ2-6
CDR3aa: CASSLPTGIDNVLTF

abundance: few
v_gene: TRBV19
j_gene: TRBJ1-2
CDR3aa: CASSSDKNYGYTF

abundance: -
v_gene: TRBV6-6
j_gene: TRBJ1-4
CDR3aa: CASNDPGQPNEKLFF

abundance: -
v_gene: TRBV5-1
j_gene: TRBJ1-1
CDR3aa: CASRGEGGGTEAFF

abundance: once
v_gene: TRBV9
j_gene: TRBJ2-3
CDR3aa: CASSVGNTDTQYF

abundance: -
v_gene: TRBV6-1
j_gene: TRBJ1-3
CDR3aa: CASRSPSGPGNTIYF

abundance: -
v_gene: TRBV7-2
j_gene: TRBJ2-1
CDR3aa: CASSLVVSEQFF

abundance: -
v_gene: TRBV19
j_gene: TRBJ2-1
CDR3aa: CASSRLAGGLYNEQFF

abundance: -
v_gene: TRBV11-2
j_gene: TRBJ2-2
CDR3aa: CASSSLKGGGELFF

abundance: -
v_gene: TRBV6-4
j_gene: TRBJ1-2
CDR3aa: CASTMRRDVKGYTF

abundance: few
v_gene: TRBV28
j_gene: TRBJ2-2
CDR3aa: CASRDNGIQGSGELFF

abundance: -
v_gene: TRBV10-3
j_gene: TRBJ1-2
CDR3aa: CAISELALTGAGYTF

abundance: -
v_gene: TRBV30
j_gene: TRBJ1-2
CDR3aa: CASHRRGGVYGYTF

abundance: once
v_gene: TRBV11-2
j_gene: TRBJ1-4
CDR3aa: CASSQGGRTNEKLFF

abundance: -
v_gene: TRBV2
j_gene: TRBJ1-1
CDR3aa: CASETRARTEAFF

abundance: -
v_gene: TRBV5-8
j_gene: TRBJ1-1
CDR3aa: CASSLLSWENTEAFF